Listed below are T cell receptor beta chains from one sample, sequenced in a study of patients and donors after allogeneic stem cell transplantation. TCRdb processed the RT-PCR reads anew with MiXCR; each CDR3 protein has one entry. The data show a few hundred thousand distinct CDR3 sequences, with approximately 14% seen just once and 11% held by the top ten. Material for sequencing was blood, either unsorted or a sorted T cell fraction (not recorded which). These receptors came from a human donor who was either an allogeneic HSCT recipient or a stem cell or donor lymphocyte infusion donor (not recorded which). It is not recorded whose cells these are; they may come from a transplant donor. Both conserved end residues are part of each CDR3. The D gene is left open where the match is weak. Only part of the rows carry a size: once, few, many, or a class if the clone is expanded.

NA many TRBJ1-3 TRBV4-2 CASSSRTVSSGNTIYF TGTGCCAGCAGCTCCCGGACAGTGAGCTCTGGAAACACCATATATTTT
NA few TRBJ2-5 TRBV28 CASSSDRETQYF TGTGCCAGCAGTTCAGATAGAGAGACCCAGTACTTC
TRBD1 many TRBJ1-6 TRBV20-1 CSANRGLDSPLHF TGCAGTGCTAACAGGGGGTTGGATTCACCCCTCCACTTT
NA few TRBJ2-2 TRBV7-8 CASSLETGIGSAGELFF TGTGCCAGCAGCTTAGAGACTGGCATTGGGAGCGCCGGGGAGCTGTTTTTT
NA NA TRBJ2-3 TRBV3-1 CASSQDRGTDTQYF TGTGCCAGCAGCCAAGATCGCGGAACAGATACGCAGTATTTT
NA NA TRBJ1-5 TRBV12-3/TRBV12-4 CASSLDGGVQPQHF TGTGCCAGCAGTTTAGATGGAGGGGTTCAGCCCCAGCATTTT
TRBD2 NA TRBJ2-7 TRBV5-1 CASSLDGGREYEQYF TGCGCCAGCAGCCTAGACGGCGGGAGGGAGTACGAGCAGTACTTC
TRBD1 NA TRBJ2-7 TRBV20-1 CSARPGQYSYEQYF TGCAGTGCTAGGCCGGGACAGTACTCCTACGAGCAGTACTTC
NA few TRBJ2-3 TRBV20-1 CSARVPRGASTDTQYF TGCAGTGCTAGAGTTCCCCGGGGGGCTAGCACAGATACGCAGTATTTT
NA many TRBJ1-2 TRBV20-1 CSAHGAYGYTF TGCAGTGCTCACGGAGCCTATGGCTACACCTTC
TRBD1 NA TRBJ1-2 TRBV25-1 CASSDRQGADYGYTF TGTGCCAGCAGTGACCGACAGGGGGCGGACTATGGCTACACCTTC
NA NA TRBJ1-2 TRBV20-1 CSARDSLRWDLSFHGYTF TGCAGTGCTAGAGATTCTTTGAGATGGGACCTGTCCTTCCATGGCTACACCTTC
NA few TRBJ1-6 TRBV20-1 CSARIHLGALHF TGCAGTGCTAGGATCCACCTCGGGGCCCTCCACTTT
TRBD2 NA TRBJ2-3 TRBV5-1 CASNLYPGLAGSDTQYF TGCGCCAGCAACTTATATCCGGGACTAGCGGGATCAGATACGCAGTATTTT
NA NA TRBJ2-7 TRBV5-1 CASSLDIPEISYEQYF TGCGCCAGCAGCTTGGATATTCCGGAAATCTCCTACGAGCAGTACTTC
TRBD2 many TRBJ2-1 TRBV5-1 CASSLSSGGSSYNEQFF TGCGCCAGCAGCTTGTCAAGCGGGGGGAGCTCCTACAATGAGCAGTTCTTC
NA NA TRBJ2-5 TRBV5-1 CASSRTVQETQYF TGCGCCAGCAGCCGGACGGTACAAGAGACCCAGTACTTC
TRBD2 NA TRBJ2-5 TRBV29-1 CSVDPLAGDLNQETQYF TGCAGCGTTGACCCACTAGCGGGGGACTTAAACCAAGAGACCCAGTACTTC
NA NA TRBJ2-4 TRBV24-1 CATSLGGDGAKNIQYF TGTGCCACCTCCCTAGGAGGGGATGGGGCCAAAAACATTCAGTACTTC
TRBD2 few TRBJ2-1 TRBV14 CASSQEILAGGLFF TGTGCCAGCAGCCAGGAGATACTAGCGGGAGGCTTGTTCTTC
NA many TRBJ1-2 TRBV9 CASSVEYRYGYTF TGTGCCAGCAGCGTAGAGTATCGTTATGGCTACACCTTC
NA few TRBJ2-1 TRBV29-1 CSAARGGNEQFF TGCAGCGCCGCCCGAGGAGGCAATGAGCAGTTCTTC
NA many TRBJ1-4 TRBV3-1 CASSQPGRNEKLFF TGTGCCAGCAGTCAACCCGGTCGCAATGAAAAACTGTTTTTT
NA few TRBJ2-6 TRBV28 CASSFPTGSGSGANVLTF TGTGCCAGCAGTTTTCCTACAGGGAGCGGCTCTGGGGCCAACGTCCTGACTTTC
TRBD1 many TRBJ2-2 TRBV4-3 CASSQGWAGGTGELFF TGCGCCAGCAGCCAAGGATGGGCAGGGGGCACCGGGGAGCTGTTTTTT
NA few TRBJ2-3 TRBV5-1 CASSSQTKINTDTQYF TGCGCCAGCAGCTCACAGACAAAGATCAACACAGATACGCAGTATTTT
NA few TRBJ2-7 TRBV10-3 CAISGRTYEQYF TGTGCCATCAGTGGAAGGACCTACGAGCAGTACTTC
TRBD2 NA TRBJ2-5 TRBV20-1 CSAKDLAGGLETQYF TGCAGTGCTAAAGATTTGGCGGGAGGGCTTGAGACCCAGTACTTC
TRBD1 NA TRBJ1-1 TRBV14 CASGRQGGYTEAFF TGTGCCAGCGGCAGACAGGGCGGGTACACTGAAGCTTTCTTT
NA few TRBJ1-5 TRBV19 CASSIITPGAFQPQHF TGTGCCAGTAGTATAATTACTCCTGGGGCTTTCCAGCCCCAGCATTTT
NA NA TRBJ2-1 TRBV18 CASSPRALRGEQFF TGTGCCAGCTCACCACGGGCTCTCCGAGGCGAGCAGTTCTTC
TRBD2 few TRBJ2-2 TRBV5-1 CASSLRGEHTGELFF TGCGCCAGCAGCTTGCGGGGGGAACACACCGGGGAGCTGTTTTTT
NA NA TRBJ1-4 TRBV19 CASNVPRDGKLFF TGTGCCAGTAATGTCCCGAGGGACGGAAAACTGTTTTTT
TRBD2 NA TRBJ2-1 TRBV4-1 CASSQRGSAGGANEQFF TGCGCCAGCAGCCAACGGGGCTCAGCGGGGGGGGCCAATGAGCAGTTCTTC
NA few TRBJ1-1 TRBV29-1 CSGSHRGEAFF TGCAGCGGTTCCCATCGGGGGGAGGCTTTCTTT
NA few TRBJ2-7 TRBV5-1 CASSLGGGRVGTYEQYF TGCGCCAGCAGCTTGGGTGGGGGCAGAGTAGGCACCTACGAGCAGTACTTC